This T cell receptor beta chain was identified in a study of T cells expressing NK-cell markers. Regarding the study as a whole: Whether expanded NKG2C+ T cell clones recognized HCMV stayed uncertain. Among several donors, these clonotypes also ranked first in the CD3+CD56-NKG2C+ fraction.

With respect to this clonotype: Its matching antigen is unknown.

Reanalyzing the 5' RACE reads, TCRdb keeps one entry per CDR3 protein, without DNA. The sample data list over 6,500 distinct CDR3 sequences. The CDR3 runs to 12 residues. Germline values: CDR1 DFQATT, CDR2 SNEGSKA (reference sequence). This chain connects TRBV20-1 to TRBJ2-2; TCRdb's D call of TRBD1 is untestable without DNA. Input material: blood T cells: a sorted CD56 or NKG2C T cell subset, CD4+ or CD8+ T cells, or bulk PBMC T cells (not recorded which). This sequence originates from a man aged 18-75 years in good health. The CDR3 protein is CSARGDTGELFF.